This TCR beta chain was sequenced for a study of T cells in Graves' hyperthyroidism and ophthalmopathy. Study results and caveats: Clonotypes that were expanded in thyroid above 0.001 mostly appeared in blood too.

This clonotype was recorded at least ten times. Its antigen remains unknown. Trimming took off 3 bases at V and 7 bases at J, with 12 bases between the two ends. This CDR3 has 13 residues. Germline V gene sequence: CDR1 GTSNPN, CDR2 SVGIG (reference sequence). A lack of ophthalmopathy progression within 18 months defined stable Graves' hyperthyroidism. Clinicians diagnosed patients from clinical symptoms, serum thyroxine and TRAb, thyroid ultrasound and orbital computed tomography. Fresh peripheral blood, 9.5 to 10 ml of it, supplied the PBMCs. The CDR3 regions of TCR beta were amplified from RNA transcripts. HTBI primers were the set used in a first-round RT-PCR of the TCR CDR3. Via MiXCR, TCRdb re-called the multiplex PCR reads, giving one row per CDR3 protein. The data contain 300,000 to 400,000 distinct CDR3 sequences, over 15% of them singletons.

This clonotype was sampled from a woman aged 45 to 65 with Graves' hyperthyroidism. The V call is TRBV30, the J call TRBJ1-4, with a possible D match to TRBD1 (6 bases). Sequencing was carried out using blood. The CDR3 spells CAWSAGVAEKLFF. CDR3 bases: TGTGCCTGGAGCGCAGGGGTGGCTGAAAAACTGTTTTTT.